Shown below are 6 T cell receptor beta chains from a single sample sequenced in a study of T cell responses to AZD1222 COVID-19 vaccine. Measured with immunoSEQ multiplex PCR; TCRdb has only the in-frame clones, and not every one. The sample consists of 200,000 to 300,000 clones, 85% to 95% of them appearing once. The sample in question was peripheral blood, obtained on day 0 of AZD1222 vaccination. The receptors derive from an adult in good health.

The V call is TRBV10-3, the J call TRBJ2-2; perhaps TRBD2 as D (5 bases). The V gene's germline CDR1 is ENHRY and CDR2 SYGVKD. CDR3 length: 14 amino acids. Trimming took off 10 bases at V and 1 base at J, with 13 bases between the two ends. The CDR3 loop is CASKTGWNTGELFF. CDR3 in DNA: TGTGCCAGCAAAACGGGGTGGAACACCGGGGAGCTGTTTTTT.

The chain uses TRBV6-5 and TRBJ1-1; D possibly corresponds to TRBD1 (5 bases). CDR3 length: 16 amino acids. V was trimmed by 2 bases and J by 0 bases, leaving 13 bases between them. Germline assignment: CDR1 MNHEY and CDR2 SVGAGI. DNA for the CDR3: TGTGCCAGCAGTTACCATCTGACAGCCCTGAACACTGAAGCTTTCTTT. As protein: CASSYHLTALNTEAFF.

The chain couples TRBV6-4 to TRBJ1-5; TRBD1 is a possible D gene (6 bases). Germline V gene data show CDR1 as MRHNA and CDR2 as SNTAGT. The CDR3 runs to 13 residues. Between the trimmed V and J ends, which lost 8 bases and 3 bases, there was a span of 11 bases. As DNA, the CDR3 is TGTGCCAGCGCCGGACAGCCCAATCAGCCCCAGCATTTT. It yields the protein CASAGQPNQPQHF.

The V gene is TRBV6-1, the J gene TRBJ2-3; 12 nucleotides match TRBD2. V dropped 3 bases and J dropped 3; count of bases not matched to a gene: 7. Germline V gene sequence: CDR1 MNHNS, CDR2 SASEGT. The length of the CDR3 is 17 residues. The CDR3 nucleotides are TGTGCCAGCAGTGACCAAGCCGGACTAGCGGGAACAGATACGCAGTATTTT. It is translated as CASSDQAGLAGTDTQYF.

The CDR3 region has the DNA TGTGCCAGCAGTCAGGACGGAGCGGGGGAGCTGTTTTTT. Translated, it gives CASSQDGAGELFF. V gene TRBV6-5 combines with J gene TRBJ2-2; no definite D call. Trimming pared 5 bases from V and 8 bases from J, leaving 12 bases between. Germline CDR1 is MNHEY and CDR2 is SVGAGI. The CDR3 consists of 13 residues.

J is TRBJ2-7 and V is TRBV5-1, with D unclear. Germline loops: CDR1 SGHRS, CDR2 YFSETQ. Trimming removed 1 base from V and 6 bases from J, with 17 bases in between. This CDR3 contains 15 residues. The CDR3 bases are TGCGCCAGCAGCTTGATGTCAGTGGGTGGAATCGAGCAGTACTTC. Translating gives CASSLMSVGGIEQYF.